This T cell receptor (beta chain) was identified during a study of STAT3 mutations in large granular lymphocyte leukemia. Study-level background: Roughly half of the longitudinally sequenced T-LGLL patients carried detectable canonical activating STAT3 mutations. More than half of T-LGLL patients received immunosuppressive therapy.

Details on this clone: No antigen is known for it.

CDR3 length equals 16 residues. Germline V gene lookup returns CDR1 LNHDA and CDR2 SQIVND (reference sequence). The V end lost 3 bases, the J end lost 8 bases, and 21 bases lay between the germline ends. Study-wide points: At least one immunodominant TCR beta clonotype appeared in every T-cell large granular lymphocyte leukemia patient.

The repertoire was sequenced with immunoSEQ multiplex PCR; TCRdb's copy has only in-frame clones and lacks some. The sample has roughly 9,700 clones; around 90% are singletons. Sequenced: peripheral blood mononuclear cells. The source of this sequence is a man aged 55-75 years with T-cell large granular lymphocyte leukemia. Some clones in this sample may be carry-over from other donors' samples. The chain uses TRBV19 and TRBJ2-3; D remains unclear. The CDR3 protein is CASSIPAHSPVSTQYF. The DNA of the CDR3 is TGTGCCAGTAGTATCCCGGCCCATTCACCTGTGAGTACGCAGTATTTT.